Reported below is one T cell receptor beta chain. TCR beta CDR3 regions were amplified from RNA transcripts. HTBI primers primed a first-round RT-PCR, and a second-round multiplex PCR followed. Using its own MiXCR run on the multiplex PCR reads, TCRdb lists one record per CDR3 protein. Of roughly 400,000 distinct CDR3 sequences in the sample, about 16% were seen once. The source of the sample is a study of Graves' ophthalmopathy and Graves' hyperthyroidism. It was on clinical symptoms, serum thyroxine, TRAb, thyroid ultrasound and orbital computed tomography that diagnosis relied. The PBMCs originated from roughly 10 ml of fresh peripheral blood. Trimming cost V 1 base and J 6 bases, with 22 bases left between them. Germline CDR1 LNHDA, CDR2 SQIVND (reference sequence). The CDR3 totals 18 residues.

This receptor was taken from a woman aged 18-30 years with stable Graves' hyperthyroidism. Input material: peripheral blood. This rearrangement joins TRBV19 to TRBJ2-4, with no clear D. CDR3 protein: CASSIGEPVRILGNIQYF. CDR3 coding DNA: TGTGCCAGTAGTATAGGTGAGCCCGTGAGGATTTTAGGAAACATTCAGTACTTC.